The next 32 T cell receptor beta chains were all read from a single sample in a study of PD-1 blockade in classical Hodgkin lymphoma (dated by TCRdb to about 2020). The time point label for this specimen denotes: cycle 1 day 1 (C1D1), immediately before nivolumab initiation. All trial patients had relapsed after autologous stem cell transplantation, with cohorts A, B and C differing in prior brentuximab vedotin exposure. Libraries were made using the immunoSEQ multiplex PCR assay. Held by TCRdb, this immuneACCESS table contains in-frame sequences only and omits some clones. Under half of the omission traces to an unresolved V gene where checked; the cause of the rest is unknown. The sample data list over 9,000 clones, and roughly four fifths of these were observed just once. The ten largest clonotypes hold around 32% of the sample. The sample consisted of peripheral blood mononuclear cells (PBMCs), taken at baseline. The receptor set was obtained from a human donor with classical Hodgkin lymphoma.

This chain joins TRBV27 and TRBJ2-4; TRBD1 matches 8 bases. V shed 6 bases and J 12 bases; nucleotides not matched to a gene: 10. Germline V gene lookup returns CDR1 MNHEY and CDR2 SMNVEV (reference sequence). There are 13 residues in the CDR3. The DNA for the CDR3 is TGTGCCAGCAGAACGGACAGGGAGAGGAGTCAGTACTTC. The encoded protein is CASRTDRERSQYF.

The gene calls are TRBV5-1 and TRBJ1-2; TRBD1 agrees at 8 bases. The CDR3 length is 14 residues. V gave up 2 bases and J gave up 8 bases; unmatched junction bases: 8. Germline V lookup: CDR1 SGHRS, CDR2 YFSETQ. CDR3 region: CASSFTGGAGGYTF. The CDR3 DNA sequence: TGCGCCAGCAGCTTTACAGGGGGTGCTGGCGGCTACACCTTC.

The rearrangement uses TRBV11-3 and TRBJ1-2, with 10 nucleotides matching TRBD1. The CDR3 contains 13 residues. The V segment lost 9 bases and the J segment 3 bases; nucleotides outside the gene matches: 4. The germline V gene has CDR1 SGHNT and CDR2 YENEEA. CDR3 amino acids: CASETGGDYGYTF. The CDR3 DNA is TGTGCCAGTGAGACAGGGGGCGACTATGGCTACACCTTC.

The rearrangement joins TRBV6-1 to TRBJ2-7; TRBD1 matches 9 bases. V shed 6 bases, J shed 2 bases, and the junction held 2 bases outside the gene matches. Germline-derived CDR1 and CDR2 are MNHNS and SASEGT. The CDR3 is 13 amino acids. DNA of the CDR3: TGTGCCAGCAGGCGGGACAGGGCCTACGAGCAGTACGTC. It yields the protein CASRRDRAYEQYV.

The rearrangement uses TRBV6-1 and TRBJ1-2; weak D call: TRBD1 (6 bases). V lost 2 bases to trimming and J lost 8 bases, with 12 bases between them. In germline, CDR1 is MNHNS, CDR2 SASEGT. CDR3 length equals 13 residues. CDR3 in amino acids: CASSEIGRGGYTF. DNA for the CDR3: TGTGCCAGCAGTGAAATCGGCAGGGGAGGCTACACCTTC.

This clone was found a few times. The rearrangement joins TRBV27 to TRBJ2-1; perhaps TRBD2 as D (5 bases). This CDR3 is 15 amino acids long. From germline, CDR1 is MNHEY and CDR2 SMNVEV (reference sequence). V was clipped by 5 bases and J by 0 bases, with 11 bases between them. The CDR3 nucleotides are TGTGCCAGCAGTCTAGTCGCGGGCTCCTACAATGAGCAGTTCTTC. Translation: CASSLVAGSYNEQFF.

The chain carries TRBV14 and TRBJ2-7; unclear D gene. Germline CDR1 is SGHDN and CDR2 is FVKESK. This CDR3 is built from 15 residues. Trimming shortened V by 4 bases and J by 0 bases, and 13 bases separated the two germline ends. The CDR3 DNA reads TGTGCCAGCAGCCGCGACCGGGTGAGCTCCTACGAGCAGTACTTC. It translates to CASSRDRVSSYEQYF.

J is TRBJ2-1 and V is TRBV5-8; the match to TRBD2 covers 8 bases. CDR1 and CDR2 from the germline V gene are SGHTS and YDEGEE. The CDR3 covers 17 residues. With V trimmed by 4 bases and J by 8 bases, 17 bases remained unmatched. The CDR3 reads CASSLAGSGGRGDEQFF. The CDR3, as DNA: TGTGCCAGCAGCCTGGCGGGGAGCGGGGGCCGGGGGGATGAGCAGTTCTTC.

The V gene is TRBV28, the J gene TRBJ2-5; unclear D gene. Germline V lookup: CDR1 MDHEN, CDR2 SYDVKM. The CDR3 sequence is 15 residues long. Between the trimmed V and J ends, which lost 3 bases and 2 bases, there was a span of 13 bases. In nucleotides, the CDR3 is TGTGCCAGCAGTTTCATCCGGACCATACAAGAGACCCAGTACTTC. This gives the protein CASSFIRTIQETQYF.

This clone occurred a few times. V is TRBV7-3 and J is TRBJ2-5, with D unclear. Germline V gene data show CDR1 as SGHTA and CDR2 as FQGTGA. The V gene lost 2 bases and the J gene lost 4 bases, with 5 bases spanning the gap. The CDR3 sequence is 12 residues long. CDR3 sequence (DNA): TGTGCCAGCAGCTTATATGGAGAGACCCAGTACTTC. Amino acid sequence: CASSLYGETQYF.

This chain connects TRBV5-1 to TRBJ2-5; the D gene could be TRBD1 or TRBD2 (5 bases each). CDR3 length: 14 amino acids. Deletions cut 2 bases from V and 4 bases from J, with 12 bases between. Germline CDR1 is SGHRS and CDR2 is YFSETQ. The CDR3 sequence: CASSFPGTGETQYF. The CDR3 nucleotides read TGCGCCAGCAGCTTCCCCGGGACGGGAGAGACCCAGTACTTC. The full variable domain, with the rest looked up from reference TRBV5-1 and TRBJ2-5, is KAGVTQTPRYLIKTRGQQVTLSCSPISGHRSVSWYQQTPGQGLQFLFEYFSETQRNKGNFPGRFSGRQFSNSRSEMNVSTLELGDSALYLCASSFPGTGETQYFGPGTRLLVL.

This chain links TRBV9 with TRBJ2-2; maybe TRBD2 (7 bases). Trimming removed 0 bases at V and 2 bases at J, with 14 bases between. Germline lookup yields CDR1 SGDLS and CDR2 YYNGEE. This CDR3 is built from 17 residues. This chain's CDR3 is CASSVAFAGANTGELFF. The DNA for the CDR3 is TGTGCCAGCAGCGTAGCTTTCGCGGGGGCCAACACCGGGGAGCTGTTTTTT.

The CDR3 DNA follows: TGTGCCAGCTCACGGGACAGGGGCAATGAGCAGTTCTTC. It is translated as CASSRDRGNEQFF. The rearrangement joins TRBV18 to TRBJ2-1, with 10 positions matching TRBD1. J lost 6 bases, V lost 4 bases, and 0 bases had no gene match. The CDR3 is made up of 13 amino acids. CDR1 is KGHSH, CDR2 LQKENI, per germline.

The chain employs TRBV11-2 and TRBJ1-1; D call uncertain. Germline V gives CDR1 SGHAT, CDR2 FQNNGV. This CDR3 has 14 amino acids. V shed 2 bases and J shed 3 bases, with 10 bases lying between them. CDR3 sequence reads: CASSLLPSYTEAFF. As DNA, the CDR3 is TGTGCCAGCAGCTTACTACCCAGTTACACTGAAGCTTTCTTT.

This CDR3 is CASSKDSGTEAFF. The CDR3, as DNA: TGTGCCAGCAGTAAGGACAGCGGCACTGAAGCTTTCTTT. This chain uses TRBV2 with TRBJ1-1; possible D gene TRBD1, 6 bases. Germline CDR1 and CDR2: SNHLY and FYNNEI. V lost 5 bases to trimming and J lost 4 bases, with 11 bases between them. The CDR3 sequence is 13 residues long. Variable domain in full (rest from reference TRBV2 and TRBJ1-1): EPEVTQTPSHQVTQMGQEVILRCVPISNHLYFYWYRQILGQKVEFLVSFYNNEISEKSEIFDDQFSVERPDGSNFTLKIRSTKLEDSAMYFCASSKDSGTEAFFGQGTRLTVV.

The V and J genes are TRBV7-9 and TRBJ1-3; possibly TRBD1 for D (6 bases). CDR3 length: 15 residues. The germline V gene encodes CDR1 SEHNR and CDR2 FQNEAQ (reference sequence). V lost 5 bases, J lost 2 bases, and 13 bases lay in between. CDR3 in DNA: TGTGCCAGCAGCCCCGGCGGGGGGCCTGGAAACACCATATATTTT. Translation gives CASSPGGGPGNTIYF.

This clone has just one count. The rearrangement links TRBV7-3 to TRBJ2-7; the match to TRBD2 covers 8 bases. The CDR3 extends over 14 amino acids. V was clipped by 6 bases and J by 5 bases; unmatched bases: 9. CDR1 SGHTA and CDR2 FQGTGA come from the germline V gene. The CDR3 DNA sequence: TGTGCCAGCAGTTCGGGAGGGGGAAATAACGAGCAGTACTTC. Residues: CASSSGGGNNEQYF.

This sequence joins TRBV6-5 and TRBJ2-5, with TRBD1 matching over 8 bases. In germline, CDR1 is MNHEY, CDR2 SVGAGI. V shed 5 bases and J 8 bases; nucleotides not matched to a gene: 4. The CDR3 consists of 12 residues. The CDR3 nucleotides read TGTGCCAGCAGTACCGCAGGGGGCACCCAGTACTTC. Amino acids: CASSTAGGTQYF.

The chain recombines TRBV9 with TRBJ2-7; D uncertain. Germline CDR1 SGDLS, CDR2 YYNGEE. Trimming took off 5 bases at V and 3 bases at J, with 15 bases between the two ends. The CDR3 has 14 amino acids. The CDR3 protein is CASSAVSRFYEQYF. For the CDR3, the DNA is TGTGCCAGCAGTGCGGTGAGTCGATTCTACGAGCAGTACTTC.

The CDR3 nucleotides are TGTGCCAGCAGCCACCCAATAAAACGAGAGACCCAGTACTTC. The encoded protein is CASSHPIKRETQYF. The J gene is TRBJ2-5, the V gene TRBV11-2; D not resolved. Germline CDR1 is SGHAT and CDR2 is FQNNGV. The CDR3 length is 14 residues. V was shortened by 5 bases and J by 4 bases, with 14 bases between the two germline ends. The whole variable domain, remainder taken from reference TRBV11-2 and TRBJ2-5, is EAGVAQSPRYKIIEKRQSVAFWCNPISGHATLYWYQQILGQGPKLLIQFQNNGVVDDSQLPKDRFSAERLKGVDSTLKIQPAKLEDSAVYLCASSHPIKRETQYFGPGTRLLVL.

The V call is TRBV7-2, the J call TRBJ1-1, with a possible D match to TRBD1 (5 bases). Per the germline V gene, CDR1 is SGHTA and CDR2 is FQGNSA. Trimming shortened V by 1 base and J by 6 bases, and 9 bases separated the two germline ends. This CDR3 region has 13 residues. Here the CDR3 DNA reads TGTGCCAGCAGCTTAGGGGGCATCTCTGAAGCTTTCTTT. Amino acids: CASSLGGISEAFF.

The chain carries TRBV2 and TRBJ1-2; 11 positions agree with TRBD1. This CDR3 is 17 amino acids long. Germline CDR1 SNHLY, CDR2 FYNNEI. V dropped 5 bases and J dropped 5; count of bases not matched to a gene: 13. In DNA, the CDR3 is TGTGCCAGCAGTCCTAACCTCGGACAGGGGGCGAGGTATGGCTACACCTTC. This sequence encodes CASSPNLGQGARYGYTF.

CDR3 DNA: TGTGCCAGCTCTCCCGGACAGGGTAGCAATCAGCCCCAGCATTTT. This encodes CASSPGQGSNQPQHF. The chain carries TRBV18 and TRBJ1-5; 8 bases are shared with TRBD1. CDR1 and CDR2 from the germline V gene are KGHSH and LQKENI. The CDR3 has 15 amino acids. Trimming cost V 6 bases and J 0 bases; bases outside gene matches: 4.

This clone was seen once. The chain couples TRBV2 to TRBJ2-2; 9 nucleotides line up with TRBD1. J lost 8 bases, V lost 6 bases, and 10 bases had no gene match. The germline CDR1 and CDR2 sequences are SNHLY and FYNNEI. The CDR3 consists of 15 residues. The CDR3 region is CASRITQGASGELFF. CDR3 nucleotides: TGTGCCAGCAGAATAACACAGGGGGCCTCGGGGGAGCTGTTTTTT.

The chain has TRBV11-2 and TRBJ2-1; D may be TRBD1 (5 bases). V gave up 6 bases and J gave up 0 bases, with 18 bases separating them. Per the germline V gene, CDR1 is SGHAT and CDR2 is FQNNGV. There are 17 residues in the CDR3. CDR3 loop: CASSRWTFPSSYNEQFF. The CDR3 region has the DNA TGTGCCAGCAGTCGATGGACATTTCCTAGCTCCTACAATGAGCAGTTCTTC.

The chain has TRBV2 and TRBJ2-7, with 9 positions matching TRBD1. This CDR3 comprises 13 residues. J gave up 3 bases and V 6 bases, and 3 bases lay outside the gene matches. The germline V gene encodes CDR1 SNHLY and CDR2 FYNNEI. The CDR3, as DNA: TGTGCCAGCAGCGGACAGGGGCTCTACGAGCAGTACTTC. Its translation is CASSGQGLYEQYF.

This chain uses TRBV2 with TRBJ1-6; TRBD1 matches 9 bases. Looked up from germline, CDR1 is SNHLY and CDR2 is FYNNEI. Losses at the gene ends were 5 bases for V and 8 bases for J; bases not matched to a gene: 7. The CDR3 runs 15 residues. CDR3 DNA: TGTGCCAGCAGTTCACAGGGGGCCGGCGATTCACCCCTCCACTTT. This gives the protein CASSSQGAGDSPLHF.

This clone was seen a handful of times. The CDR3: CASRTDGSGNEQFF. CDR3 in DNA: TGTGCCAGTAGGACCGACGGATCCGGCAATGAGCAGTTCTTC. The V and J genes are TRBV19 and TRBJ2-1; D unclear. Germline V gene data show CDR1 as LNHDA and CDR2 as SQIVND (reference sequence). The length of the CDR3 is 14 residues. Trimming removed 6 bases from V and 6 bases from J, with 15 bases in between.

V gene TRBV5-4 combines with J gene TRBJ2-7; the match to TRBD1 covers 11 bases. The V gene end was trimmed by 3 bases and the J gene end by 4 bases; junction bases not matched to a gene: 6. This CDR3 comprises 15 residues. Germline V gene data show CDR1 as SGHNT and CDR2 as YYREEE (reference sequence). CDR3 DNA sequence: TGTGCCAGCAGCTCCTCGGACAGGGGGCGGTACGAGCAGTACTTC. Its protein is CASSSSDRGRYEQYF.

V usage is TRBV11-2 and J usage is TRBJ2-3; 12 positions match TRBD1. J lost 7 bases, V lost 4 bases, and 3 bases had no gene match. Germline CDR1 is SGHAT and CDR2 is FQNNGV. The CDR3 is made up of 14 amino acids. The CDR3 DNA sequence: TGTGCCAGCAGCTGGGACAGGGGGCTGAATACGCAGTATTTT. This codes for CASSWDRGLNTQYF.

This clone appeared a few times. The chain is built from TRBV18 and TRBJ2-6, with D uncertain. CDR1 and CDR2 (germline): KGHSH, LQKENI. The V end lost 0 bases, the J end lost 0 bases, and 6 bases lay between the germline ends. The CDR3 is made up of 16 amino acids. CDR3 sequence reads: CASSPPGNSGANVLTF. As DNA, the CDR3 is TGTGCCAGCTCACCACCGGGGAACTCTGGGGCCAACGTCCTGACTTTC. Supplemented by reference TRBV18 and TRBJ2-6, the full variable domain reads NAGVMQNPRHLVRRRGQEARLRCSPMKGHSHVYWYRQLPEEGLKFMVYLQKENIIDESGMPKERFSAEFPKEGPSILRIQQVVRGDSAAYFCASSPPGNSGANVLTFGAGSRLTVL.

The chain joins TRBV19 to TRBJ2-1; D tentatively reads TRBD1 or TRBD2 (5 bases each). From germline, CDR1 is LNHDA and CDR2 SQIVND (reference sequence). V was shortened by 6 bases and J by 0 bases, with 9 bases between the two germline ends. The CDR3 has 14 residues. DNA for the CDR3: TGTGCCAGTAGATCAGGGAGCTCCTACAATGAGCAGTTCTTC. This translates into CASRSGSSYNEQFF.